This T cell receptor (beta chain) was sequenced in a study of blood T cell repertoires in COVID-19. Membership in each cohort depended on participant-reported clinical history. Profiling relied on immunoSEQ multiplex PCR, and the TCRdb table lists in-frame clones only, not all of them. The table lists about 270,000 clones, around 87% of them singletons. Germline assignment: CDR1 MNHEY and CDR2 SMNVEV (reference sequence). The CDR3 sequence is 13 residues long. Trimming removed 6 bases from V and 4 bases from J, with 12 bases in between. The chain is built from TRBV27 and TRBJ1-2; weak D call: TRBD1 (6 bases). The TCR comes from a woman under 30 who had recovered from COVID-19. The sample was PBMCs or T cells enriched from blood (not recorded which). The CDR3 here is CASRPQGTYGYTF. DNA of the CDR3: TGTGCCAGCAGACCACAGGGCACCTATGGCTACACCTTC.